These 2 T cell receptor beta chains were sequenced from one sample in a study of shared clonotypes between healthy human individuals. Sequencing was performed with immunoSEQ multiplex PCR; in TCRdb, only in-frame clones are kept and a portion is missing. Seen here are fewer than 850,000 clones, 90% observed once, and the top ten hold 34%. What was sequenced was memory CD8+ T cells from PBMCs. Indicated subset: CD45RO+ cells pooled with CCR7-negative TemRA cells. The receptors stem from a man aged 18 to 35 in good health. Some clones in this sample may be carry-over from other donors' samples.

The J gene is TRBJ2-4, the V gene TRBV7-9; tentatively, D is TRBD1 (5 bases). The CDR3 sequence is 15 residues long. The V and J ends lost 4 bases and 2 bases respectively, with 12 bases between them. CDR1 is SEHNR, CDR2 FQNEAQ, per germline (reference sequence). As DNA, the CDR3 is TGTGCCAGCAGCTCTGGGCAGGGTCCCAAAAACATTCAGTACTTC. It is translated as CASSSGQGPKNIQYF.

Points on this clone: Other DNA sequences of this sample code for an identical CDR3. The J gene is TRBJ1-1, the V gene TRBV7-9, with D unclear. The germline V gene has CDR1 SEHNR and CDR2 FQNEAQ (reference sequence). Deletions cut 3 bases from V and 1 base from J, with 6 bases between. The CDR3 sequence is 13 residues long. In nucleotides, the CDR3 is TGTGCCAGCAGCTTTACTGGGAACACTGAAGCTTTCTTT. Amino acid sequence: CASSFTGNTEAFF.